Listed here are 22 T cell receptor beta chains from one sample, sequenced in a study of T-cell memory formation after mild COVID-19. One entry per CDR3 protein results from TCRdb running MiXCR on the 5' RACE reads. The sample shows approximately 290,000 distinct CDR3 sequences, approximately 7.6% of them seen only once. Source material: PBMCs or a T cell subset sorted from them (not recorded which). The receptor source for this set is a man younger than 30 who had mild COVID-19 (a few samples of this study predate the infection). Cell type and time point are not known.

The sample holds many counts of this clonotype. The gene calls are TRBV6-5 and TRBJ2-3, with TRBD2 matching over 7 bases. Unmatched junction bases numbered 11, after V lost 3 bases and J lost 5 bases. CDR1 is MNHEY, CDR2 SVGAGI, per germline. CDR3 length: 16 amino acids. CDR3: CASSYQGGRGRDTQYF. As DNA, the CDR3 is TGTGCCAGCAGTTATCAGGGTGGGAGGGGACGAGATACGCAGTATTTT.

The V call is TRBV4-2, the J call TRBJ2-2; D is unresolved. This CDR3 has 14 residues. V lost 1 base to trimming and J lost 3 bases, with 6 bases between them. Looked up from germline, CDR1 is LGHNA and CDR2 is YNFKEQ. The CDR3, as DNA: TGTGCCAGCAGCCAAGGGTGGGACACCGGGGAGCTGTTTTTT. Its translation is CASSQGWDTGELFF.

The chain couples TRBV7-9 to TRBJ2-2; unclear D gene. Germline values: CDR1 SEHNR, CDR2 FQNEAQ (reference sequence). The V end was cut by 2 bases, the J end by 5 bases, with 6 bases between. CDR3 length equals 13 residues. CDR3 residues: CASSLSVTGELFF. The CDR3, as DNA: TGTGCCAGCAGCTTATCCGTTACCGGGGAGCTGTTTTTT.

This clonotype was seen more than once but under ten times. The chain uses TRBV3-1 and TRBJ1-2; D perhaps matches TRBD1 (5 bases). This CDR3 is 15 amino acids long. CDR1 and CDR2 (germline): LGHDT, YNNKEL (reference sequence). V lost 10 bases and J 7 bases, leaving 25 bases between the germline ends. The CDR3 nucleotides read TGTGCCACCTGCCCCGGGGCCAGGCCCCATACTGGCTACACCTTC. Translated, it gives CATCPGARPHTGYTF. Drawing the rest from reference TRBV3-1 and TRBJ1-2, the complete variable domain is DTAVSQTPKYLVTQMGNDKSIKCEQNLGHDTMYWYKQDSKKFLKIMFSYNNKELIINETVPNRFSPKSPDKAHLNLHINSLELGDSAVYFCATCPGARPHTGYTFGSGTRLTVV.

Many counts were recorded for this clonotype. This chain links TRBV12-3 or TRBV12-4 with TRBJ2-5, with no clear D. This CDR3 spans 11 amino acids. Trimming took 3 bases from V and 5 from J, leaving 4 bases between them. The CDR3 reads CASSFTETQYF. As DNA, the CDR3 is TGTGCCAGCAGTTTCACCGAGACCCAGTACTTC.

This clonotype has only a few counts. The chain links TRBV12-3 or TRBV12-4 to TRBJ1-5; D uncertain. V was pared by 10 bases and J by 2 bases, with 15 bases between. The CDR3 totals 14 residues. This CDR3 is CATARSAGNQPQHF. CDR3 DNA sequence: TGTGCCACGGCCAGGTCTGCGGGCAATCAGCCCCAGCATTTT.

This clonotype was observed a few times. The chain joins TRBV7-8 to TRBJ2-1; TRBD1 matches 10 bases. Germline V gene sequence: CDR1 SGHVS, CDR2 FQNEAQ. This CDR3 has 15 residues. V lost 2 bases, J lost 8 bases, and 6 bases stayed unmatched. Written as DNA, the CDR3 is TGTGCCAGCAGCTTAACCGGGACAGGGGTGCATGAGCAGTTCTTC. Its protein product is CASSLTGTGVHEQFF.

This sequence joins TRBV4-1 and TRBJ2-1, with D uncertain. The CDR3 length is 17 residues. CDR1 and CDR2 from the germline V gene are MGHRA and YSYEKL. V gave up 1 base and J gave up 5 bases, with 18 bases separating them. The CDR3 bases are TGCGCCAGCAGCCAAGGATCGGCAGTCGAAGGGAACAATGAGCAGTTCTTC. It encodes CASSQGSAVEGNNEQFF.

The chain employs TRBV5-6 and TRBJ2-1; TRBD1 agrees at 9 bases. J lost 8 bases, V lost 5 bases, and 8 bases had no gene match. Germline-derived CDR1 and CDR2 are SGHDT and YYEEEE. The CDR3 runs 14 residues. The CDR3 DNA reads TGTGCCAGCAGACCGGGACAGGGTGGCTATGAGCAGTTCTTC. It translates to CASRPGQGGYEQFF.

This clonotype was recorded many times. The CDR3 is CASSQARNYYGYTF. In nucleotides, the CDR3 is TGTGCCAGCAGCCAAGCACGGAACTACTATGGCTACACCTTC. The chain combines TRBV3-1 with TRBJ1-2; D is ambiguous. The CDR3 loop spans 14 amino acids. Germline-derived CDR1 and CDR2 are LGHDT and YNNKEL (reference sequence). Trimming cost V 1 base and J 3 bases, with 9 bases left between them.

CDR3 sequence reads: CASSLEFQETQYF. The CDR3 DNA reads as TGCGCCAGCAGCTTGGAATTCCAAGAGACCCAGTACTTC. The chain employs TRBV5-1 and TRBJ2-5; the D is unclear. This CDR3 region has 13 residues. V lost 0 bases and J 1 base, leaving 4 bases between the germline ends. CDR1 SGHRS and CDR2 YFSETQ come from the germline V gene.

Only a few counts were recorded for this clonotype. The rearrangement uses TRBV12-3 or TRBV12-4 and TRBJ1-5, with D possibly TRBD1 on 6 matching bases. V lost 1 base and J 2 bases, leaving 9 bases between the germline ends. CDR3 length equals 15 residues. The CDR3 DNA is TGTGCCAGCAGTTTAGAAGGGGGAGGCAATCAGCCCCAGCATTTT. It encodes CASSLEGGGNQPQHF.

Only a few counts were recorded for this clonotype. The chain recombines TRBV11-2 with TRBJ2-1; D is possibly TRBD2 (5 bases). This CDR3 has 12 amino acids. Trimming cost V 6 bases and J 5 bases, with 8 bases left between them. CDR1 is SGHAT, CDR2 FQNNGV, per germline. CDR3 nucleotides: TGTGCCAGCAGTAAGACTAACAATGAGCAGTTCTTC. This sequence encodes CASSKTNNEQFF.

The chain links TRBV4-1 to TRBJ2-3; TRBD1 or TRBD2 may be the D gene (5 bases each). CDR3 length: 16 residues. CDR1 MGHRA and CDR2 YSYEKL come from the germline V gene. V shed 1 base and J shed 1 base, with 12 bases lying between them. The CDR3 sequence: CASSQVIGAGTDTQYF. The CDR3 region has the DNA TGCGCCAGCAGCCAAGTAATCGGGGCGGGCACAGATACGCAGTATTTT.

Ten or more counts support this clonotype. The gene calls are TRBV7-2 and TRBJ2-1, with 9 bases lining up with TRBD2. The CDR3 has 14 amino acids. J lost 8 bases, V lost 2 bases, and 4 bases had no gene match. From germline, CDR1 is SGHTA and CDR2 FQGNSA. The CDR3: CASSLLGGGDEQFF. For the CDR3, the DNA is TGTGCCAGCAGCTTATTGGGCGGGGGGGATGAGCAGTTCTTC.

The chain links TRBV20-1 to TRBJ1-5; 8 bases line up with TRBD1. Germline V gene data show CDR1 as DFQATT and CDR2 as SNEGSKA (reference sequence). The CDR3 is 16 residues long. V trimming: 2 bases; J trimming: 2 bases; junction bases outside the gene matches: 8. The CDR3 is CSARRDRLLGNQPQHF. Written as DNA, the CDR3 is TGCAGTGCTAGAAGGGACAGGCTACTCGGCAATCAGCCCCAGCATTTT.

This clonotype turned up a few times. The rearrangement links TRBV20-1 to TRBJ1-5; D unresolved. The V end was cut by 6 bases, the J end by 3 bases, with 18 bases between. CDR3 length: 15 residues. CDR1 DFQATT and CDR2 SNEGSKA come from the germline V gene (reference sequence). This CDR3 reads CSASRRRDYNQPQHF. For the CDR3, the DNA is TGCAGTGCCAGTCGACGGCGGGATTACAATCAGCCCCAGCATTTT.

The rearrangement joins TRBV5-5 to TRBJ1-2, with D perhaps TRBD1 (5 bases). Trimming pared 1 base from V and 7 bases from J, leaving 14 bases between. The CDR3 runs 14 residues. CDR1 is SGHKS, CDR2 YYEKEE, per germline (reference sequence). In DNA form, the CDR3 reads TGTGCCAGCAGCTTGTTCGCAGGGCTTTTTGGCTACACCTTC. It codes for CASSLFAGLFGYTF.

This clonotype was detected ten times or more. The chain has TRBV4-3 and TRBJ1-2, with D unclear. The V end lost 0 bases, the J end lost 2 bases, and 4 bases lay between the germline ends. Germline CDR1 is LGHNA and CDR2 is YSLEER. The CDR3 covers 13 residues. Written as DNA, the CDR3 is TGCGCCAGCAGCCAAGATAACAACTATGGCTACACCTTC. Translation: CASSQDNNYGYTF.

V gene TRBV20-1 combines with J gene TRBJ1-1; no firm D call. Germline CDR1 is DFQATT and CDR2 is SNEGSKA (reference sequence). The V and J ends lost 0 bases and 11 bases respectively, with 13 bases between them. This CDR3 is 12 amino acids long. In DNA, the CDR3 is TGCAGTGCTAGAGATCCTACGGCGGCCGCTTTCTTT. As protein: CSARDPTAAAFF.

The sample holds a few counts of this clonotype. This chain links TRBV20-1 with TRBJ2-5; 10 bases line up with TRBD2. J was trimmed by 3 bases and V by 4 bases; bases with no gene match: 5. CDR1 DFQATT and CDR2 SNEGSKA come from the germline V gene (reference sequence). CDR3 size: 14 residues. The CDR3 nucleotides read TGCAGTGCTACCGAGCGGGGGGGCAAAGAGACCCAGTACTTC. Translation gives CSATERGGKETQYF.

This clonotype occurred a few times. V gene TRBV3-1 combines with J gene TRBJ1-3, with unresolved D. V dropped 0 bases and J dropped 4 bases, with 7 bases sitting between them. The V gene's germline CDR1 is LGHDT and CDR2 YNNKEL (reference sequence). The CDR3 runs to 14 residues. The CDR3 nucleotides are TGTGCCAGCAGCCAAGACAACCTGGGAAACACCATATATTTT. This encodes CASSQDNLGNTIYF.